This TCR beta chain was documented in a study of spatial heterogeneity in lung cancer (dated by TCRdb to about 2019). Study-wide context: Beta-chain transcripts were consistently detected in greater numbers than alpha-chain transcripts, which likely reflected higher beta-chain transcript abundance. At surgery, both alpha and beta chains were TCR-sequenced in about 200 tumor regions, over 61 matched nontumor lung samples and a few dozen PBMC samples. In the raw uncorrected reads, each unique combination of TCR and UMI appeared more than ten times on average. TCR repertoire features were related to nonsynonymous mutation counts determined by whole-exome sequencing of tumor tissue. In non-small cell lung cancer, the study made a quantitative comparison of TCR alpha and beta repertoires among multiple tumor regions, matched nontumor lung and blood. The research as a whole found: Additional single-cell paired TCR alpha and beta sequencing was considered necessary to confirm, at a functional level, the hypothesis that regional TCRs recognize regional mutations. Ubiquitous expanded tumor TCRs were detected in blood more often at tumor resection than at routine follow-up.

The library was obtained by 5' RACE. The instrument given in TCRdb is NextSeq 500. In the TCR library protocol, a unique molecular identifier was attached to each TCR cDNA molecule so that PCR and sequencing errors could be corrected. The source study handled its data this way. TCR identification, UMI-based error correction and CDR3 extraction were all carried out with Decombinator tools. Expanded TCRs were defined as those above a frequency of 2 per 1,000, corresponding to the top 1% of the tumor frequency distribution. Rényi diversity was computed with the R vegan package after subsampling each repertoire 100 times to 5,000 TCRs. CDR3 similarity networks were built from amino acid triplet string-kernel similarity, connecting CDR3s with pairwise similarity above 0.82. The public reads were reanalyzed by TCRdb: fastp trimming at Q25, MiXCR alignment, in-frame beta chains only. Each CDR3 protein gets just one entry, which takes the most common genes and DNA from the rows behind it. V and J calls and clone size were set by TCRdb, not the authors. Present in this sample are about 78,000 distinct CDR3 sequences, 8% of which were seen just once. The top ten constitute 6.8% of the sample.

The germline ends are 9 bases apart after V is trimmed by 1 base and J by 3 bases. As encoded in the germline V gene, CDR1 is LGHNA while CDR2 is YSLEER. The CDR3 has 14 amino acids, counting the end cysteine and phenylalanine. CDR3 DNA is the only sequence kept; it has 42 bases, read in frame from the first base. As to this clonotype: Its target antigen remains unknown. Per-nucleotide qualities are absent, and no much larger clonotype sits a single base away.

The time point tag for this specimen amounts to: sample taken at primary tumor resection. Donors were around 69 patients with early-stage, untreated non-small cell lung cancer from the lung TRACERx cohort. Without any cell sorting, TCR sequencing was performed on whole RNA extracted either from tumor and nontumor lung tissue or from cryopreserved PBMC samples. Only patients with enough RNA available from two or more tumor regions were chosen for TCR sequencing. The chain employs TRBV4-3 and TRBJ1-1; the D gene is unclear. This clonotype originated in a male donor with early-stage non-small cell lung cancer. The specimen was PBMCs, collected at surgery. The DNA sequence is as follows: TGCGCCAGCAGCCAAGGAGCAGGCGACACTGAAGCTTTCTTT. It is translated as CASSQGAGDTEAFF.